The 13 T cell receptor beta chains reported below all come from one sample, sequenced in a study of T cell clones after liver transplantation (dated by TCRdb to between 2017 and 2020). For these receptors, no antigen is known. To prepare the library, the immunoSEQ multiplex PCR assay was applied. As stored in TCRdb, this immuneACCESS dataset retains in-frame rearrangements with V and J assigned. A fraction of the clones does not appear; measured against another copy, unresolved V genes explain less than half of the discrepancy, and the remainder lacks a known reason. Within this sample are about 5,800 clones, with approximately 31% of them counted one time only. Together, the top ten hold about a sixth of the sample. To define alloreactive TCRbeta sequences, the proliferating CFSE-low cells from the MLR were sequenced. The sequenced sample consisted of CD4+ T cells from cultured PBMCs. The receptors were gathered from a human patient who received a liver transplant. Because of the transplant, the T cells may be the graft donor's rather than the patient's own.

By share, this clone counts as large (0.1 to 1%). This CDR3 is CASSGDRAAGELFF. As DNA, the CDR3 is TGTGCCAGCTCAGGGGACAGGGCTGCCGGGGAGCTGTTTTTT. The rearrangement joins TRBV18 to TRBJ2-2, with 9 bases aligning to TRBD1. Germline V gene data show CDR1 as KGHSH and CDR2 as LQKENI. The J segment lost 6 bases and the V segment lost 5 bases, leaving 4 bases of the junction unmatched. The CDR3 has 14 residues.

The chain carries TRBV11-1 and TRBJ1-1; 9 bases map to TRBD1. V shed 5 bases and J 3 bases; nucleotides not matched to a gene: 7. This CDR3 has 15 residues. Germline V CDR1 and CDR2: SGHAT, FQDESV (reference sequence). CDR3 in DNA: TGTGCCAGCAGCCCAGGGACAGGGCTGCACACTGAAGCTTTCTTT. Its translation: CASSPGTGLHTEAFF.

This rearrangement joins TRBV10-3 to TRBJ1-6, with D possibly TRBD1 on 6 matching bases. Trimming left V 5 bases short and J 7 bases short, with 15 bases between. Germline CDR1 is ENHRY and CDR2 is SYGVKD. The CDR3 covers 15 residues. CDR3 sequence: CAISTGRSGNSPLHF. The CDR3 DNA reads TGTGCCATCAGTACAGGGCGCTCCGGGAATTCACCCCTCCACTTT.

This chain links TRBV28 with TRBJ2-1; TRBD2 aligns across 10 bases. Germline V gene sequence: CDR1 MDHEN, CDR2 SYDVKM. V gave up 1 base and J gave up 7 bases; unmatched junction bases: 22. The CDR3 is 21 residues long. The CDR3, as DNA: TGTGCCAGCAGTTTATACGAGGGTTTTACTAGCGGGAAGAGGGTGAGGAATGAGCAGTTCTTC. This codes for CASSLYEGFTSGKRVRNEQFF. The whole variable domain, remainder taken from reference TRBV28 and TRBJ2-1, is DVKVTQSSRYLVKRTGEKVFLECVQDMDHENMFWYRQDPGLGLRLIYFSYDVKMKEKGDIPEGYSVSREKKERFSLILESASTNQTSMYLCASSLYEGFTSGKRVRNEQFFGPGTRLTVL.

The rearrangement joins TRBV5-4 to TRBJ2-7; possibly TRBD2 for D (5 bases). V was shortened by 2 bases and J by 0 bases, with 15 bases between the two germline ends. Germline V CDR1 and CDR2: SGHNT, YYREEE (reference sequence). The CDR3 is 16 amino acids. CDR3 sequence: CASSLRERSDSYEQYV. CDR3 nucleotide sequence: TGTGCCAGCAGCTTAAGGGAGCGGTCCGACTCCTACGAGCAGTACGTC.

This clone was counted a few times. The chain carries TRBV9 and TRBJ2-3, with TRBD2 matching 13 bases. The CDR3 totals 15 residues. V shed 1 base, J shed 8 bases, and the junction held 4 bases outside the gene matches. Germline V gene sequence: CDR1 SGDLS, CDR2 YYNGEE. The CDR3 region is CASSVTSGGGGTQYF. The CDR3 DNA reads TGTGCCAGCAGCGTAACTAGCGGGGGGGGTGGTACGCAGTATTTT.

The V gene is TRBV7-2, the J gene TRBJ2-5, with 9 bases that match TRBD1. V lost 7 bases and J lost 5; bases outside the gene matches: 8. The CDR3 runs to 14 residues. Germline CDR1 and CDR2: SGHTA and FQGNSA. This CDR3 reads CASTYRGPGETQYF. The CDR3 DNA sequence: TGTGCCAGCACTTACAGGGGGCCCGGGGAGACCCAGTACTTC.

The CDR3 loop is CASSWDGSAGNTIYF. The CDR3 DNA reads TGCGCCAGCAGCTGGGACGGGAGTGCTGGAAACACCATATATTTT. This chain connects TRBV5-1 to TRBJ1-3; possibly TRBD1 for D (5 bases). The CDR3 runs to 15 residues. CDR1 is SGHRS and CDR2 is YFSETQ in the germline V gene. The V and J ends lost 3 bases and 2 bases respectively, with 12 bases between them.

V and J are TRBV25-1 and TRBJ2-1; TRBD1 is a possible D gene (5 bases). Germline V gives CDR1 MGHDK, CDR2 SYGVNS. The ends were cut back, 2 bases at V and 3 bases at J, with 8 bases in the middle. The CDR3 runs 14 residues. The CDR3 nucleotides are TGTGCCAGCAGTGAACTAGGGGACTACAATGAGCAGTTCTTC. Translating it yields CASSELGDYNEQFF. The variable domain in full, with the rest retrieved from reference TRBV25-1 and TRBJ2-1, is EADIYQTPRYLVIGTGKKITLECSQTMGHDKMYWYQQDPGMELHLIHYSYGVNSTEKGDLSSESTVSRIRTEHFPLTLESARPSHTSQYLCASSELGDYNEQFFGPGTRLTVL.

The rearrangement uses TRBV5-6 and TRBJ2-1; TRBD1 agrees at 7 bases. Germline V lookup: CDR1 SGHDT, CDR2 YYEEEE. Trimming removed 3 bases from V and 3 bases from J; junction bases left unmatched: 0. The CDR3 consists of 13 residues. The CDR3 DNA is TGTGCCAGCAGCTGGACAGGCTACAATGAGCAGTTCTTC. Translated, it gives CASSWTGYNEQFF.

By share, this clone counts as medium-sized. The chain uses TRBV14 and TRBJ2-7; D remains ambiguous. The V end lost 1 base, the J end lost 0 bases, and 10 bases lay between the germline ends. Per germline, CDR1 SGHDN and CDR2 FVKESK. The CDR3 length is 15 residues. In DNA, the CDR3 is TGTGCCAGCAGCCAAGTAGGGCTGTTCTCCTACGAGCAGTACGTC. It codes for CASSQVGLFSYEQYV.

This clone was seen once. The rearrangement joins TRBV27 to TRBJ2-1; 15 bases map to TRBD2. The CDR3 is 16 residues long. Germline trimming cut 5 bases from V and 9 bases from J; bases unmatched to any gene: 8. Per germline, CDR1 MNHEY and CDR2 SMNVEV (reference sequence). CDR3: CASSPGLAGGQSEQFF. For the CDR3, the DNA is TGTGCCAGCAGTCCCGGACTAGCGGGGGGGCAAAGTGAGCAGTTCTTC.

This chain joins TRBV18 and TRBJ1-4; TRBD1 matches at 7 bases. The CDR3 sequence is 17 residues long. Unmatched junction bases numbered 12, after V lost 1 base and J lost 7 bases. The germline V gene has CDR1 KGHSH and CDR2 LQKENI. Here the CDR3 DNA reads TGTGCCAGCTCACCACGACCGGGACAGCCTTCGGGTGAAAAACTGTTTTTT. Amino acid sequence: CASSPRPGQPSGEKLFF.